This TCR beta chain is drawn from a study of control samples from healthy donors and cancer patients. Measured with immunoSEQ multiplex PCR; TCRdb has only the in-frame clones, and not every one. The sample gives around 150,000 clones, 85% to 95% of which show up once; about 8.5% is in the top ten. Between the trimmed V and J ends, which lost 0 bases and 5 bases, there was a span of 0 bases. CDR1 is SGHNT and CDR2 is YYREEE in the germline V gene (reference sequence). This CDR3 has 12 amino acids. Sequenced input: blood. The sequence was obtained from a woman in her thirties or forties in good health. This chain uses TRBV5-4 with TRBJ1-6; D is undetermined. The CDR3 sequence: CASSLDNSPLHF. In nucleotides, the CDR3 is TGTGCCAGCAGCTTGGATAATTCACCCCTCCACTTT.